This T cell receptor beta chain was profiled in a study of shared clonotypes between healthy human individuals. Overall study findings and caveats: Blood was the only sampled material, and tissue repertoires likely differ. In a few donors, approximately 5% of naive CD4 clonotypes appeared in common. Estimated clonotype richness was generally higher in naive than memory subsets.

About this clone itself: Its target is unknown.

The method was immunoSEQ multiplex PCR; TCRdb's version includes in-frame clones alone and lacks a portion of them. The table includes approximately 1,500,000 clones, around 98% detected once. Looked up from germline, CDR1 is MNHEY and CDR2 is SVGAGI. V was shortened by 2 bases and J by 0 bases, with 8 bases between the two germline ends. CDR3 length: 15 amino acids. Recent vaccinations or acute infections were absent in the healthy HIV-negative adult donors. The sequenced sample was naive CD4+ T cells sorted from blood. Subset meaning: CD45RA+ positively selected. This clonotype originated in a man younger than 45 in good health. The chain carries TRBV6-5 and TRBJ2-1, with D unresolved. The CDR3 sequence: CASSYGSSSYNEQFF. The CDR3 DNA follows: TGTGCCAGCAGTTACGGGTCGAGCTCCTACAATGAGCAGTTCTTC.